What follows describes a single TCR beta chain. This specimen includes other DNA sequences encoding the same CDR3. The entry originates in a study of shared clonotypes between healthy human individuals. The V end lost 4 bases, the J end lost 0 bases, and 9 bases lay between the germline ends. The CDR3 contains 14 residues. CDR1 is SGHRS and CDR2 is YFSETQ in the germline V gene. 150 to 250 ng DNA, approximately 30,000 T cell genomes, went into each sorted-subset replicate PCR. This table comes from immunoSEQ multiplex PCR, and its TCRdb copy is limited to in-frame clones, with some not included. The sample consists of over 95,000 clones, around 68% of them appearing once. CD8 memory fractions consisted of CD45RO+ and CCR7-negative CD45RA+ TemRA cells together.

The receptor comes from a woman aged 30 to 39 in good health. This chain connects TRBV5-1 to TRBJ2-3, with D uncertain. Sequenced input: memory CD8+ T cells sorted from blood. Subset indicated: CD45RO+ cells pooled with CCR7-negative TemRA cells. CDR3: CASSPGPSTDTQYF. CDR3 nucleotide sequence: TGCGCCAGCAGCCCCGGACCAAGCACAGATACGCAGTATTTT. The entire variable domain, with the rest obtained from reference TRBV5-1 and TRBJ2-3, is as follows: KAGVTQTPRYLIKTRGQQVTLSCSPISGHRSVSWYQQTPGQGLQFLFEYFSETQRNKGNFPGRFSGRQFSNSRSEMNVSTLELGDSALYLCASSPGPSTDTQYFGPGTRLTVL.